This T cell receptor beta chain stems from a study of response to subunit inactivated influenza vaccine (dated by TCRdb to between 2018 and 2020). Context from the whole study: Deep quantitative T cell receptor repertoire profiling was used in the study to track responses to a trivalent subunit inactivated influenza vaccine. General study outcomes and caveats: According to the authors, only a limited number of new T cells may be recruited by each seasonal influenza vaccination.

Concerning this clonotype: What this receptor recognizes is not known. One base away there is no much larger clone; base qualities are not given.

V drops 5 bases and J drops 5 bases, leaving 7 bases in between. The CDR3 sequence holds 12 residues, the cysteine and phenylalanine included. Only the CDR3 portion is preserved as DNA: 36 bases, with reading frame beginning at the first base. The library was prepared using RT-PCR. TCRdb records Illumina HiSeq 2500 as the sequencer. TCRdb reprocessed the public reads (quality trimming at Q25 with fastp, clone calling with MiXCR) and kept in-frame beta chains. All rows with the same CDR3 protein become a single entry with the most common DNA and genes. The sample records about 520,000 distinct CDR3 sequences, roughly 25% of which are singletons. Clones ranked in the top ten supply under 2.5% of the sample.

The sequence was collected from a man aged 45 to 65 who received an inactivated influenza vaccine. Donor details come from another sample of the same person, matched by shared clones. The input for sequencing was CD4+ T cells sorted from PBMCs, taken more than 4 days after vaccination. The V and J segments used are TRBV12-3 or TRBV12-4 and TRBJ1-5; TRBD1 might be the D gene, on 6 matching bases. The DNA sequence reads TGTGCCAGCAGTCACAGGGATCAGCCCCAGCATTTT. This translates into CASSHRDQPQHF.